These 27 T cell receptor beta chains were all obtained from the same sample, sequenced in a study of T cell changes during pregnancy in multiple sclerosis. TCRdb's table, derived via immunoSEQ multiplex PCR, lists solely in-frame clones and lacks some. The data show over 50,000 clones, roughly nine tenths seen once. This material consisted of CD4+ T cells from peripheral blood mononuclear cells, taken in the third trimester of pregnancy. The receptors originated from a female donor with multiple sclerosis, enrolled in a pregnancy study.

CDR3 nucleotide sequence: TGTGCCAGCTCACCGCAACAGGGGACAACTAACTATGGCTACACCTTC. This translates into CASSPQQGTTNYGYTF. The chain couples TRBV18 to TRBJ1-2; 7 positions agree with TRBD1. V was clipped by 3 bases and J by 0 bases; unmatched bases: 7. This CDR3 spans 16 amino acids. Germline V lookup: CDR1 KGHSH, CDR2 LQKENI.

The chain links TRBV6-5 to TRBJ1-2; 9 bases map to TRBD1. This CDR3 has 13 amino acids. Germline assignment: CDR1 MNHEY and CDR2 SVGAGI. J was trimmed by 8 bases and V by 5 bases; bases with no gene match: 6. The CDR3 DNA reads as TGTGCCAGCAGTCCCCGGACAGGGGCCGGCTACACCTTC. It specifies CASSPRTGAGYTF.

The chain links TRBV4-3 to TRBJ1-2; 9 bases line up with TRBD1. The CDR3 runs to 14 residues. The ends lost 4 bases at V and 6 bases at J; junction bases unmatched: 6. The germline CDR1 and CDR2 sequences are LGHNA and YSLEER. In nucleotides, the CDR3 is TGCGCCAGCAGCCTTGGTGGGACAGGGAATGGCTACACCTTC. Translating gives CASSLGGTGNGYTF.

V usage is TRBV20-1 and J usage is TRBJ1-1; possible D gene TRBD1, 6 bases. The CDR3 runs to 11 residues. V lost 4 bases and J lost 7, with 10 bases in between. The germline V gene encodes CDR1 DFQATT and CDR2 SNEGSKA (reference sequence). The CDR3 loop is CSATGEGEAFF. CDR3 sequence (DNA): TGCAGTGCTACAGGGGAGGGTGAAGCTTTCTTT.

This chain connects TRBV30 to TRBJ2-1; 15 bases are a match to TRBD2. Germline CDR1 GTSNPN, CDR2 SVGIG (reference sequence). The CDR3 spans 23 residues. With 8 bases clipped from V and 8 bases from J, the junction kept 34 bases outside the gene matches. DNA of the CDR3: TGTGCCGTAAGCTTAGGACACCGCCTATGGACTAGCGGGGGGGCCGAGGAATATGATGAGCAGTTCTTC. Encoded protein: CAVSLGHRLWTSGGAEEYDEQFF. The complete variable domain, with remaining parts taken from reference TRBV30 and TRBJ2-1, reads SQTIHQWPATLVQPVGSPLSLECTVEGTSNPNLYWYRQAAGRGLQLLFYSVGIGQISSEVPQNLSASRPQDRQFILSSKKLLLSDSGFYLCAVSLGHRLWTSGGAEEYDEQFFGPGTRLTVL.

The rearrangement joins TRBV19 to TRBJ1-1; a weak D match, TRBD1 (6 bases). The CDR3 totals 16 residues. With 3 bases removed from V and 1 base from J, the gap between germline ends came to 15 bases. Germline lookup yields CDR1 LNHDA and CDR2 SQIVND (reference sequence). The CDR3 sequence is CASSIQEQGRNTEAFF. Here the CDR3 DNA reads TGTGCCAGTAGTATTCAAGAACAGGGCCGGAACACTGAAGCTTTCTTT.

The chain is built from TRBV2 and TRBJ1-1; no reliable D call. Germline V lookup: CDR1 SNHLY, CDR2 FYNNEI. The length of the CDR3 is 13 residues. Trimming took 2 bases from V and 7 from J, leaving 11 bases between them. The CDR3 nucleotides read TGTGCCAGCAGTGAAAGCACTTACCTTGAAGCTTTCTTT. This encodes CASSESTYLEAFF. Filled out from reference TRBV2 and TRBJ1-1, the complete variable domain reads EPEVTQTPSHQVTQMGQEVILRCVPISNHLYFYWYRQILGQKVEFLVSFYNNEISEKSEIFDDQFSVERPDGSNFTLKIRSTKLEDSAMYFCASSESTYLEAFFGQGTRLTVV.

V usage is TRBV9 and J usage is TRBJ2-7; TRBD2 aligns across 9 bases. This CDR3 comprises 15 residues. With 4 bases clipped from V and 6 bases from J, the junction kept 11 bases outside the gene matches. From germline, CDR1 is SGDLS and CDR2 YYNGEE. The CDR3 nucleotides are TGTGCCAGCAGCCCTCTTGCGGGGGGGTTAGGCGAGCAGTACTTC. Translating gives CASSPLAGGLGEQYF.

This chain links TRBV5-5 with TRBJ2-3; TRBD2 might be the D (6 bases). The CDR3 runs 17 residues. In germline, CDR1 is SGHKS, CDR2 YYEKEE (reference sequence). V was shortened by 2 bases and J by 5 bases, with 21 bases between the two germline ends. CDR3 protein: CASSFWAPGLFLDTQYF. The DNA for the CDR3 is TGTGCCAGCAGCTTTTGGGCCCCGGGACTCTTTCTAGATACGCAGTATTTT.

The rearrangement uses TRBV21-1 and TRBJ1-1. TRBV21-1 is a pseudogene. The CDR3 is 17 amino acids. The CDR3 DNA sequence: TGTGCCAGCAGCAGTATACGACATACCCGGAGGGACACTGAAGCTTTCTTT. Protein product: CASSSIRHTRRDTEAFF.

The chain employs TRBV12-5 and TRBJ1-2, with D unresolved. V lost 3 bases to trimming and J lost 0 bases, with 14 bases between them. The germline V gene encodes CDR1 LGHNT and CDR2 FRNRAP. The CDR3 loop spans 16 amino acids. This chain's CDR3 is CASGFGSPRANYGYTF. The CDR3 DNA sequence: TGTGCTAGTGGTTTCGGGAGCCCCCGAGCTAACTATGGCTACACCTTC. The variable domain in full, completed from reference TRBV12-5 and TRBJ1-2, reads DARVTQTPRHKVTEMGQEVTMRCQPILGHNTVFWYRQTMMQGLELLAYFRNRAPLDDSGMPKDRFSAEMPDATLATLKIQPSEPRDSAVYFCASGFGSPRANYGYTFGSGTRLTVV.

The chain uses TRBV6-5 and TRBJ2-3, with D hard to call. Trimming took 6 bases from V and 2 from J, leaving 15 bases between them. This CDR3 contains 15 residues. Looked up from germline, CDR1 is MNHEY and CDR2 is SVGAGI. The CDR3 here is CASRNQFWATDTQYF. CDR3 nucleotide sequence: TGTGCCAGCAGGAACCAATTTTGGGCCACAGATACGCAGTATTTT.

J is TRBJ2-2 and V is TRBV18; 8 nucleotides match TRBD2. Germline V gene lookup returns CDR1 KGHSH and CDR2 LQKENI. V lost 8 bases to trimming and J lost 0 bases; unmatched junction nucleotides: 5. The CDR3 totals 15 residues. Here the CDR3 reads CASPSGGTNTGELFF. The CDR3 nucleotides read TGTGCCAGCCCTTCGGGGGGGACGAACACCGGGGAGCTGTTTTTT.

The chain employs TRBV7-6 and TRBJ1-2; D is undetermined. Germline assignment: CDR1 SGHVS and CDR2 FNYEAQ. The CDR3 is 15 amino acids. Between the trimmed V and J ends, which lost 0 bases and 5 bases, there was a span of 13 bases. CDR3 DNA sequence: TGTGCCAGCAGCTTAGCGGATGGAAGGAGTTATGGCTACACCTTC. Translated, it gives CASSLADGRSYGYTF.

V is TRBV30 and J is TRBJ1-1; D is uncertain. The V gene's germline CDR1 is GTSNPN and CDR2 SVGIG (reference sequence). This CDR3 has 14 residues. The V and J ends lost 0 bases and 0 bases respectively, with 8 bases between them. This chain's CDR3 is CAWSVQRVNTEAFF. The CDR3 DNA reads TGTGCCTGGAGTGTACAACGGGTGAACACTGAAGCTTTCTTT.

The rearrangement uses TRBV9 and TRBJ2-3, with D unresolved. CDR1 is SGDLS and CDR2 is YYNGEE in the germline V gene. Between the trimmed V and J ends, which lost 3 bases and 1 base, there was a span of 12 bases. The CDR3 consists of 15 residues. This chain's CDR3 is CASSDSSYGTDTQYF. CDR3 DNA: TGTGCCAGCAGCGACAGCTCTTATGGCACAGATACGCAGTATTTT.

This chain links TRBV7-2 with TRBJ2-3; 11 nucleotides match TRBD2. Trimming took 6 bases from V and 5 from J; bases not matched to a gene: 4. Per the germline V gene, CDR1 is SGHTA and CDR2 is FQGNSA. CDR3 size: 14 residues. The CDR3 loop is CASRKLAGEDTQYF. The CDR3 DNA reads as TGTGCCAGCAGGAAACTAGCGGGAGAAGATACGCAGTATTTT.

The chain combines TRBV6-1 with TRBJ2-7, with D maybe TRBD1 (5 bases). V lost 4 bases, J lost 2 bases, and 12 bases lay in between. Germline V gene data show CDR1 as MNHNS and CDR2 as SASEGT. The CDR3 covers 14 residues. In DNA form, the CDR3 reads TGTGCCAGCAGTGCCAGGGCGCCAACCTACGAGCAGTACTTC. It is translated as CASSARAPTYEQYF.

The chain is built from TRBV5-6 and TRBJ1-6; D might be TRBD1 (6 bases). CDR3 length equals 15 residues. Germline-derived CDR1 and CDR2 are SGHDT and YYEEEE. V was clipped by 0 bases and J by 7 bases, with 11 bases between them. In DNA form, the CDR3 reads TGTGCCAGCAGCTTGGTTTCGCAGGGGAATTCACCCCTCCACTTT. This encodes CASSLVSQGNSPLHF.

The V call is TRBV5-1, the J call TRBJ1-2; the match to TRBD1 covers 8 bases. Germline V gives CDR1 SGHRS, CDR2 YFSETQ. The J segment lost 8 bases and the V segment lost 0 bases, leaving 6 bases of the junction unmatched. This CDR3 spans 14 amino acids. CDR3 sequence: CASSLGWTGSGYTF. The DNA of the CDR3 is TGCGCCAGCAGCTTGGGTTGGACAGGGAGCGGCTACACCTTC.

This chain joins TRBV19 and TRBJ2-1, with 9 bases that match TRBD1. This CDR3 is 15 amino acids long. The V and J ends lost 6 bases and 6 bases, in that order; junction bases with no gene match: 9. Germline CDR1 and CDR2: LNHDA and SQIVND (reference sequence). The CDR3, as DNA: TGTGCCAGTAGCGCGACCGGGACAGGGACCAATGAGCAGTTCTTC. It specifies CASSATGTGTNEQFF. The entire variable domain, with the rest obtained from reference TRBV19 and TRBJ2-1, is as follows: DGGITQSPKYLFRKEGQNVTLSCEQNLNHDAMYWYRQDPGQGLRLIYYSQIVNDFQKGDIAEGYSVSREKKESFPLTVTSAQKNPTAFYLCASSATGTGTNEQFFGPGTRLTVL.

The chain couples TRBV5-4 to TRBJ2-7; possibly TRBD2 for D (7 bases). Germline CDR1 reads SGHNT; CDR2 reads YYREEE (reference sequence). The ends were cut back, 4 bases at V and 6 bases at J, with 17 bases in the middle. CDR3 size: 14 residues. The CDR3 nucleotides are TGTGCCAGCAGCCCAAACAGGGACTACGGCGAGCAGTACTTC. Protein sequence: CASSPNRDYGEQYF. The complete variable domain, with remaining parts taken from reference TRBV5-4 and TRBJ2-7, reads ETGVTQSPTHLIKTRGQQVTLRCSSQSGHNTVSWYQQALGQGPQFIFQYYREEENGRGNFPPRFSGLQFPNYSSELNVNALELDDSALYLCASSPNRDYGEQYFGPGTRLTVT.

The sample holds one count of this clone. This chain links TRBV18 with TRBJ1-1; 9 positions agree with TRBD1. The CDR3 loop spans 15 amino acids. V lost 3 bases to trimming and J lost 0 bases; unmatched junction nucleotides: 2. CDR1 is KGHSH and CDR2 is LQKENI in the germline V gene. For the CDR3, the DNA is TGTGCCAGCTCACCGGGACAGGGAATGAACACTGAAGCTTTCTTT. As protein: CASSPGQGMNTEAFF.

The rearrangement joins TRBV2 to TRBJ2-4; D not resolved. This CDR3 is 14 amino acids long. Germline lookup yields CDR1 SNHLY and CDR2 FYNNEI. V shed 6 bases and J shed 0 bases, with 9 bases lying between them. The CDR3 DNA reads TGTGCCAGCAGAGTAGAACTAGCCAAAAACATTCAGTACTTC. It specifies CASRVELAKNIQYF.

The rearrangement links TRBV18 to TRBJ1-2; D may be TRBD1 (5 bases). CDR1 is KGHSH, CDR2 LQKENI, per germline. The V gene lost 6 bases and the J gene lost 0 bases, with 17 bases spanning the gap. This CDR3 has 16 residues. CDR3 residues: CASSTEMDNPNYGYTF. CDR3 coding DNA: TGTGCCAGCTCCACCGAAATGGACAATCCTAACTATGGCTACACCTTC.

The chain uses TRBV11-2 and TRBJ2-1; 7 bases map to TRBD1. V lost 1 base and J lost 9; bases outside the gene matches: 9. This CDR3 comprises 15 residues. Per germline, CDR1 SGHAT and CDR2 FQNNGV. The CDR3 spells CASSLVGTVGIEQFF. The CDR3 DNA is TGTGCCAGCAGCTTAGTGGGGACAGTGGGGATTGAGCAGTTCTTC.

The chain links TRBV7-6 to TRBJ2-7, with TRBD2 matching 7 bases. Unmatched junction bases numbered 7, after V lost 0 bases and J lost 2 bases. Germline assignment: CDR1 SGHVS and CDR2 FNYEAQ. This CDR3 is 16 amino acids long. The CDR3 DNA reads as TGTGCCAGCAGCTTAGCGTCGGCTAGCGGAACCTACGAGCAGTACTTC. Protein sequence: CASSLASASGTYEQYF.